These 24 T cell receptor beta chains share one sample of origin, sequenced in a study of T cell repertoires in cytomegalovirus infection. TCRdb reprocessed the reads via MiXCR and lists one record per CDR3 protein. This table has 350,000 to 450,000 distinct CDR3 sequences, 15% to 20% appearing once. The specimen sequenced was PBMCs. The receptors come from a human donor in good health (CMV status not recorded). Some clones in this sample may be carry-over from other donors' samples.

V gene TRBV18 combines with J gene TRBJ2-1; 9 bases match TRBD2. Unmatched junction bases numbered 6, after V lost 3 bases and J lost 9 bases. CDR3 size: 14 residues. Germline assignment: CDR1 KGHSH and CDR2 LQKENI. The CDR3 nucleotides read TGTGCCAGCTCACCTCGACTAGCGGTGTTTGAGCAGTTCTTC. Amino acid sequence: CASSPRLAVFEQFF.

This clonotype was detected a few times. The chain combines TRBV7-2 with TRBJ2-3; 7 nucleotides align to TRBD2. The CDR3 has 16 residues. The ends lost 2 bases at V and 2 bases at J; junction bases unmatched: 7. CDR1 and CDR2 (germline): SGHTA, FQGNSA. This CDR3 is CASSLIGLADTDTQYF. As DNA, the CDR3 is TGTGCCAGCAGCTTAATCGGTCTAGCGGACACAGATACGCAGTATTTT.

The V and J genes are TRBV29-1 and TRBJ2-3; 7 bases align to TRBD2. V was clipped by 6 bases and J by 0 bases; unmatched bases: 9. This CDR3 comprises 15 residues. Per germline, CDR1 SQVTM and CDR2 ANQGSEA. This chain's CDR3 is CSVMPSGASTDTQYF. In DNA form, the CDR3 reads TGCAGCGTGATGCCTAGCGGAGCTAGCACAGATACGCAGTATTTT.

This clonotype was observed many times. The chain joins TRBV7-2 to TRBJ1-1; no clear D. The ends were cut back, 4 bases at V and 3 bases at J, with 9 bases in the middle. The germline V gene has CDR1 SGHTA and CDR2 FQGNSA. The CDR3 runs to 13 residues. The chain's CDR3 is CASSSVRDTEAFF. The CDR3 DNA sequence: TGTGCCAGCAGCTCCGTACGAGACACTGAAGCTTTCTTT. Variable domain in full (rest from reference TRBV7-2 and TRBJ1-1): GAGVSQSPSNKVTEKGKDVELRCDPISGHTALYWYRQSLGQGLEFLIYFQGNSAPDKSGLPSDRFSAERTGGSVSTLTIQRTQQEDSAVYLCASSSVRDTEAFFGQGTRLTVV.

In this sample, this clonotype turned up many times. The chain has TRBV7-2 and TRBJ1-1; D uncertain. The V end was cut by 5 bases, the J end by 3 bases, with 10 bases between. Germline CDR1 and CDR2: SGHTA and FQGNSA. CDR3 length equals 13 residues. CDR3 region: CASSPQGYTEAFF. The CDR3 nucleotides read TGTGCCAGCAGCCCCCAAGGGTACACTGAAGCTTTCTTT.

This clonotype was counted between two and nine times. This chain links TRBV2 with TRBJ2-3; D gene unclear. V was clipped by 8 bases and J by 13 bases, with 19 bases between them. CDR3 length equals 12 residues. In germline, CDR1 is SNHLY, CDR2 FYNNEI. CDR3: CASYLAYALEYF. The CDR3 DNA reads TGTGCCAGCTACTTGGCTTACGCTTTGGAGTATTTT.

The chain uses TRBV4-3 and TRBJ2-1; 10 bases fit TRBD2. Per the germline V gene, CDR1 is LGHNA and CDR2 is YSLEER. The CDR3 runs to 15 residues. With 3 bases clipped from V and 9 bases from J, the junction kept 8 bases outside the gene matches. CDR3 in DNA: TGCGCCAGCAGCCACGGGACTAGCGAGGGGGGTGAGCAGTTCTTC. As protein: CASSHGTSEGGEQFF.

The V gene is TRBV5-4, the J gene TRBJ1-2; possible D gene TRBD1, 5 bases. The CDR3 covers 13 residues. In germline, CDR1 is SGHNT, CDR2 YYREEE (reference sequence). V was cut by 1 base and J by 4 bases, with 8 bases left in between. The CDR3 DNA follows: TGTGCCAGCAGCTTGAGGGGACTCTATGGCTACACCTTC. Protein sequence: CASSLRGLYGYTF.

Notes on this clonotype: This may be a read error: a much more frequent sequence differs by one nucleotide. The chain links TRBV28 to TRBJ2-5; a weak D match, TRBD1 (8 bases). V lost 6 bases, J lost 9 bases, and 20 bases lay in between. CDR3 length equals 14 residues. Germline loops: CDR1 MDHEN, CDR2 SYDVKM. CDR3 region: CASSTSGGREAQYF. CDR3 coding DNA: TGTGCCAGCAGCACCTCAGGGGGCCGGGAGGCCCAGTACTTC. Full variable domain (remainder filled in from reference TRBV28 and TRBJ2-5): DVKVTQSSRYLVKRTGEKVFLECVQDMDHENMFWYRQDPGLGLRLIYFSYDVKMKEKGDIPEGYSVSREKKERFSLILESASTNQTSMYLCASSTSGGREAQYFGPGTRLLVL.

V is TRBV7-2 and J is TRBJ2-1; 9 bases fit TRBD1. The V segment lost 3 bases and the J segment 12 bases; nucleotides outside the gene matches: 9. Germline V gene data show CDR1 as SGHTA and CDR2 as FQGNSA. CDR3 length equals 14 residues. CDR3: CASSLSRDRESQFF. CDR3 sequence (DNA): TGTGCCAGCAGCTTGTCCCGGGACAGGGAATCGCAGTTCTTC. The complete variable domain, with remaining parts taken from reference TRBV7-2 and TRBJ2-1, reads GAGVSQSPSNKVTEKGKDVELRCDPISGHTALYWYRQSLGQGLEFLIYFQGNSAPDKSGLPSDRFSAERTGGSVSTLTIQRTQQEDSAVYLCASSLSRDRESQFFGPGTRLTVL.

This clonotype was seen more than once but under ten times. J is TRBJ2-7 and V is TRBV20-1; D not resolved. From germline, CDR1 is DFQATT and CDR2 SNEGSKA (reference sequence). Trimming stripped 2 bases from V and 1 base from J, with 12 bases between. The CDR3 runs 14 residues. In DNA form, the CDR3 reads TGCAGTGCTAGAAACCCTGCGCTATCCTACGAGCAGTACTTC. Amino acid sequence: CSARNPALSYEQYF.

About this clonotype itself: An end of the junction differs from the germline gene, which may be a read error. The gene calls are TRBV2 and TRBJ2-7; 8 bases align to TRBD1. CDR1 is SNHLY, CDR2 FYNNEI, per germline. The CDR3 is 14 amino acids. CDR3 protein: CASSGTGGYGELYF. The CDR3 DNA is TGTGCCAGCAGTGGAACAGGGGGATACGGCGAGCTGTACTTC.

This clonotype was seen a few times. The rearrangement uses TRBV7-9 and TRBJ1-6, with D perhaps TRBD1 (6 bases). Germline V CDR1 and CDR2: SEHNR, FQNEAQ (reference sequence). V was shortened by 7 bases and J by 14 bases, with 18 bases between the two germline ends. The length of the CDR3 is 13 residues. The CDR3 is CASTPGGQLALHF. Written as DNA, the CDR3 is TGTGCCAGCACACCGGGGGGGCAGTTAGCCCTCCACTTT.

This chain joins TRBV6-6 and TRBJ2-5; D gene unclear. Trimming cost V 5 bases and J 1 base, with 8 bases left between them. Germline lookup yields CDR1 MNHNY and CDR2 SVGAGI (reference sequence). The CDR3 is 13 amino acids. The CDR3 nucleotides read TGTGCCAGCAGTGGCCCGCCCCAAGAGACCCAGTACTTC. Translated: CASSGPPQETQYF.

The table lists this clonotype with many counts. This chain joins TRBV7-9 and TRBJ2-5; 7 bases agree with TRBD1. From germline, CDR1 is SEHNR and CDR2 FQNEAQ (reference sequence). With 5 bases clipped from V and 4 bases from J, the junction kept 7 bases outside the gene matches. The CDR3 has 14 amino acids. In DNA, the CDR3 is TGTGCCAGCAGCGCGTTACAGGGGAGAGAGACCCAGTACTTC. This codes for CASSALQGRETQYF.

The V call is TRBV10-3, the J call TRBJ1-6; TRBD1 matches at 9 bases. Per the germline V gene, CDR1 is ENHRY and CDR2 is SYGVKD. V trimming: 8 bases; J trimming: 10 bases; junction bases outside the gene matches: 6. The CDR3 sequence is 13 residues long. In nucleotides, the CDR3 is TGTGCCATCGGACAGGGGTCTCTATCACCCCTCCACTTT. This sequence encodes CAIGQGSLSPLHF.

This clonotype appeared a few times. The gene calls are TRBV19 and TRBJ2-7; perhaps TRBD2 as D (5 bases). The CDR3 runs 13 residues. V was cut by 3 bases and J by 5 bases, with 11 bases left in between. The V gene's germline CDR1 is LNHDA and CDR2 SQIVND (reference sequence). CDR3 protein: CASSIGAGDEQYF. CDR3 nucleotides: TGTGCCAGTAGTATCGGAGCCGGGGACGAGCAGTACTTC.

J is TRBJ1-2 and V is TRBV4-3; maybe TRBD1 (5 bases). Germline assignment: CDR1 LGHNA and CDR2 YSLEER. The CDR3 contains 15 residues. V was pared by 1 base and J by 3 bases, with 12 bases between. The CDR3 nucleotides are TGCGCCAGCAGCCAAGGAGTTCGGGGGGACTATGGCTACACCTTC. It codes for CASSQGVRGDYGYTF.

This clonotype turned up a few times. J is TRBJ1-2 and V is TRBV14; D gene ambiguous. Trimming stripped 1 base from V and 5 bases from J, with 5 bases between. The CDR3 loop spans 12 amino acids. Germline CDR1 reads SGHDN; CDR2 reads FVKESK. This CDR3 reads CASSQGWYGYTF. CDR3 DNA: TGTGCCAGCAGCCAAGGGTGGTATGGCTACACCTTC.

CDR3: CASSLSVRIGREPAGELFF. The CDR3 DNA reads TGTGCCAGCAGTTTATCAGTTCGGATCGGGCGGGAGCCAGCCGGGGAGCTGTTTTTT. The genes are TRBV12-3 or TRBV12-4 and TRBJ2-2, with 7 bases that match TRBD2. The CDR3 has 19 amino acids. With 2 bases clipped from V and 6 bases from J, the junction kept 18 bases outside the gene matches.

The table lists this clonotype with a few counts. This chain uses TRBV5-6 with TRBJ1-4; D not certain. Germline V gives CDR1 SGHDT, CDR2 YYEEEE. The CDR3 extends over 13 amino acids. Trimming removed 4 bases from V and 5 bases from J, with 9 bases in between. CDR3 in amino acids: CASSHQNNEKLFF. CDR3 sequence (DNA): TGTGCCAGCAGCCACCAAAACAATGAAAAACTGTTTTTT.

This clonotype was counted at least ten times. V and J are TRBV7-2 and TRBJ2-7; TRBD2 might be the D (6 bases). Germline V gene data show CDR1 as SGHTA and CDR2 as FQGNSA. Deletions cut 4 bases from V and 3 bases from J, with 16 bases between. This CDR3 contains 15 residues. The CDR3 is CASSSLDGGLYEQYF. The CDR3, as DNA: TGTGCCAGCAGCTCCCTGGACGGGGGACTCTACGAGCAGTACTTC.

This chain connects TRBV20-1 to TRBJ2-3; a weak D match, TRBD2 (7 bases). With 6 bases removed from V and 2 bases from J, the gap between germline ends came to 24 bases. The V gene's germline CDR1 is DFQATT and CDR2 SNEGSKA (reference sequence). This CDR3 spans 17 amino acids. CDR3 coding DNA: TGCAGTGCGAGGGGGGGATTGGCAGAATCGGTCACAGATACGCAGTATTTT. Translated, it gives CSARGGLAESVTDTQYF.

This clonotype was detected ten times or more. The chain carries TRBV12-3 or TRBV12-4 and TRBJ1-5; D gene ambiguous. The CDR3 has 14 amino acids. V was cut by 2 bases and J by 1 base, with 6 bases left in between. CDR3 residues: CASSLSGSNQPQHF. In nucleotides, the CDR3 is TGTGCCAGCAGTTTATCGGGGAGCAATCAGCCCCAGCATTTT.